These 21 T cell receptor beta chains originate from one sample sequenced in a study of siplizumab effects on memory and regulatory T cells. Libraries were prepared by immunoSEQ multiplex PCR; TCRdb keeps only in-frame clonotypes and omits some of them. The sample records 95,000 to 100,000 clones, 85% to 95% being singletons. The sample was non-Treg CD4+ T cells sorted from blood. Every receptor here comes from a human donor in good health.

V gene TRBV19 combines with J gene TRBJ2-3; the D is unclear. Germline-derived CDR1 and CDR2 are LNHDA and SQIVND (reference sequence). Trimming stripped 9 bases from V and 7 bases from J, with 11 bases between. This CDR3 is 11 amino acids long. Written as DNA, the CDR3 is TGTGCCAGGGCACCCCCCTATACGCAGTATTTT. It translates to CARAPPYTQYF.

The count of this clone is one. CDR3 in amino acids: CASSLSWQGTDTQYF. CDR3 nucleotides: TGTGCCAGCAGTTTATCATGGCAAGGCACAGATACGCAGTATTTT. This sequence joins TRBV27 and TRBJ2-3, with no clear D. The CDR3 extends over 15 amino acids. The germline gives CDR1 MNHEY, CDR2 SMNVEV (reference sequence). V lost 0 bases and J lost 1, with 8 bases in between.

The rearrangement uses TRBV7-2 and TRBJ1-3; a weak D match, TRBD1 (5 bases). Germline CDR1 reads SGHTA; CDR2 reads FQGNSA. V dropped 6 bases and J dropped 2 bases, with 11 bases sitting between them. The CDR3 has 14 residues. The CDR3: CASSQDSPGNTIYF. The CDR3 DNA follows: TGTGCCAGCAGTCAAGACAGCCCTGGAAACACCATATATTTT.

The chain employs TRBV19 and TRBJ1-1; D not resolved. V lost 7 bases and J lost 1, with 13 bases in between. This CDR3 spans 14 amino acids. The germline gives CDR1 LNHDA, CDR2 SQIVND (reference sequence). The CDR3 bases are TGTGCCAGTAAAACGGGCAGTGAGAACACTGAAGCTTTCTTT. Translated, it gives CASKTGSENTEAFF.

J is TRBJ1-2 and V is TRBV2; D unresolved. In germline, CDR1 is SNHLY, CDR2 FYNNEI. V was shortened by 2 bases and J by 2 bases, with 9 bases between the two germline ends. CDR3 size: 14 residues. In DNA, the CDR3 is TGTGCCAGCAGTGAACGGCAGAGAAACTATGGCTACACCTTC. Translating gives CASSERQRNYGYTF.

The rearrangement uses TRBV5-6 and TRBJ2-5; 11 bases match TRBD1. J lost 5 bases, V lost 4 bases, and 7 bases had no gene match. This CDR3 has 15 residues. Germline V lookup: CDR1 SGHDT, CDR2 YYEEEE. This CDR3 is CASSHTGTGGETQYF. DNA of the CDR3: TGTGCCAGCAGCCATACCGGGACAGGGGGGGAGACCCAGTACTTC.

The chain carries TRBV5-1 and TRBJ1-4; perhaps TRBD1 as D (5 bases). V lost 4 bases to trimming and J lost 0 bases, with 16 bases between them. Germline-derived CDR1 and CDR2 are SGHRS and YFSETQ. This CDR3 spans 17 amino acids. DNA for the CDR3: TGCGCCAGCAGCAGGGGCGGGGGATCCGCAACTAATGAAAAACTGTTTTTT. It codes for CASSRGGGSATNEKLFF.

The chain carries TRBV7-9 and TRBJ2-3, with TRBD1 identical over 8 bases. The CDR3 runs to 17 residues. The trim removed 5 bases at V and 0 bases at J, leaving 10 bases unmatched. The V gene's germline CDR1 is SEHNR and CDR2 FQNEAQ (reference sequence). The DNA for the CDR3 is TGTGCCAGCAGCCCGGGACAGGTAACCTCTAGCACAGATACGCAGTATTTT. This sequence encodes CASSPGQVTSSTDTQYF. The full variable domain, its missing parts supplied by reference TRBV7-9 and TRBJ2-3, is DTGVSQNPRHKITKRGQNVTFRCDPISEHNRLYWYRQTLGQGPEFLTYFQNEAQLEKSRLLSDRFSAERPKGSFSTLEIQRTEQGDSAMYLCASSPGQVTSSTDTQYFGPGTRLTVL.

The chain uses TRBV7-8 and TRBJ2-7; tentatively, D is TRBD1 (5 bases). The CDR3 length is 17 residues. V was pared by 3 bases and J by 4 bases, with 22 bases between. Germline V CDR1 and CDR2: SGHVS, FQNEAQ. The CDR3 protein is CASSFLTVSAAGYEQYF. The DNA of the CDR3 is TGTGCCAGCAGCTTTCTGACAGTCAGTGCCGCAGGATACGAGCAGTACTTC.

The V gene is TRBV28, the J gene TRBJ2-2; D is ambiguous. CDR1 MDHEN and CDR2 SYDVKM come from the germline V gene. V lost 6 bases to trimming and J lost 0 bases, with 11 bases between them. The CDR3 consists of 15 residues. The CDR3: CASSQGIANTGELFF. The CDR3 nucleotides are TGTGCCAGCAGCCAAGGGATTGCGAACACCGGGGAGCTGTTTTTT. The whole variable domain, filled in from reference TRBV28 and TRBJ2-2, reads DVKVTQSSRYLVKRTGEKVFLECVQDMDHENMFWYRQDPGLGLRLIYFSYDVKMKEKGDIPEGYSVSREKKERFSLILESASTNQTSMYLCASSQGIANTGELFFGEGSRLTVL.

The chain is built from TRBV10-1 and TRBJ2-4; TRBD1 or TRBD2 may be the D gene (5 bases each). The CDR3 is 13 residues long. Trimming took 8 bases from V and 6 from J, leaving 14 bases between them. CDR1 is WNHNN, CDR2 SYGVQD, per germline (reference sequence). CDR3 coding DNA: TGCGCCAGCCTTGGAGGCAGGGCAAACATTCAGTACTTC. This gives the protein CASLGGRANIQYF.

This clone has just one count. The chain joins TRBV6-1 to TRBJ1-1; 7 nucleotides agree with TRBD1. CDR3 length: 14 residues. Germline V gene lookup returns CDR1 MNHNS and CDR2 SASEGT. Trimming removed 8 bases from V and 4 bases from J; junction bases left unmatched: 10. DNA of the CDR3: TGTGCCAGCGCGACCCAGGGGGAAAGCACTGAAGCTTTCTTT. Its translation: CASATQGESTEAFF.

The chain is built from TRBV19 and TRBJ2-3; 8 nucleotides match TRBD1. J lost 1 base, V lost 7 bases, and 7 bases had no gene match. The V gene's germline CDR1 is LNHDA and CDR2 SQIVND (reference sequence). The CDR3 has 15 residues. The CDR3, as DNA: TGTGCCAGTACTAAAGACAGGGGTCGCACAGATACGCAGTATTTT. It specifies CASTKDRGRTDTQYF.

The rearrangement uses TRBV27 and TRBJ1-2; the D is unclear. This CDR3 comprises 13 residues. With 2 bases removed from V and 4 bases from J, the gap between germline ends came to 8 bases. The germline V gene has CDR1 MNHEY and CDR2 SMNVEV (reference sequence). DNA of the CDR3: TGTGCCAGCAGTTTAGGCAGGTTCTATGGCTACACCTTC. The encoded protein is CASSLGRFYGYTF.

This chain connects TRBV9 to TRBJ2-5; TRBD2 aligns across 11 bases. J lost 9 bases, V lost 0 bases, and 4 bases had no gene match. CDR1 SGDLS and CDR2 YYNGEE come from the germline V gene. CDR3 size: 14 residues. Written as DNA, the CDR3 is TGTGCCAGCAGCGTAGGTAGCGGGAGGGCCCCCCAGTACTTC. It encodes CASSVGSGRAPQYF.

The chain carries TRBV9 and TRBJ2-3; D possibly corresponds to TRBD2 (6 bases). The V end was cut by 0 bases, the J end by 10 bases, with 21 bases between. The CDR3 totals 16 residues. Germline values: CDR1 SGDLS, CDR2 YYNGEE. The CDR3 loop is CASSVEVGTTSRAQYF. Here the CDR3 DNA reads TGTGCCAGCAGCGTAGAGGTGGGGACCACTAGCCGGGCGCAGTATTTT. The full variable domain, rest sourced from reference TRBV9 and TRBJ2-3, is DSGVTQTPKHLITATGQRVTLRCSPRSGDLSVYWYQQSLDQGLQFLIQYYNGEERAKGNILERFSAQQFPDLHSELNLSSLELGDSALYFCASSVEVGTTSRAQYFGPGTRLTVL.

The chain combines TRBV5-5 with TRBJ2-7; D is perhaps TRBD2 (6 bases). Germline V gene data show CDR1 as SGHKS and CDR2 as YYEKEE (reference sequence). V was cut by 3 bases and J by 6 bases, with 19 bases left in between. The CDR3 is 15 amino acids. CDR3 DNA sequence: TGTGCCAGCAGCTACCCGACTAGTAGTCTTCTCGAGCAGTACTTC. The encoded protein is CASSYPTSSLLEQYF.

The rearrangement uses TRBV5-1 and TRBJ1-2, with D possibly being TRBD1 (5 bases). The germline V gene has CDR1 SGHRS and CDR2 YFSETQ. CDR3 length: 15 amino acids. Deletions cut 2 bases from V and 2 bases from J, with 13 bases between. The CDR3 is CASSFGGRTNYGYTF. CDR3 sequence (DNA): TGCGCCAGCAGCTTTGGTGGCCGGACAAACTATGGCTACACCTTC.

The chain uses TRBV6-1 and TRBJ1-5; no definite D call. This CDR3 is 14 amino acids long. From germline, CDR1 is MNHNS and CDR2 SASEGT. The V and J ends lost 3 bases and 3 bases respectively, with 9 bases between them. For the CDR3, the DNA is TGTGCCAGCAGTGAGAACGGTTACAATCAGCCCCAGCATTTT. Translation: CASSENGYNQPQHF.

V and J are TRBV30 and TRBJ1-1; TRBD1 aligns across 7 bases. Germline V gene data show CDR1 as GTSNPN and CDR2 as SVGIG (reference sequence). J lost 9 bases, V lost 5 bases, and 6 bases had no gene match. The CDR3 is 11 residues long. The CDR3 loop is CAWGDSGKAFF. CDR3 in DNA: TGTGCCTGGGGGGACAGCGGTAAAGCTTTCTTT.

The J gene is TRBJ2-3, the V gene TRBV30; a possible D gene is TRBD2 (6 bases). The germline gives CDR1 GTSNPN, CDR2 SVGIG (reference sequence). The V gene lost 3 bases and the J gene lost 2 bases, with 18 bases spanning the gap. The length of the CDR3 is 16 residues. CDR3 amino acids: CAWSRGGRWVTDTQYF. CDR3 sequence (DNA): TGTGCCTGGAGCCGCGGAGGGAGATGGGTCACAGATACGCAGTATTTT.